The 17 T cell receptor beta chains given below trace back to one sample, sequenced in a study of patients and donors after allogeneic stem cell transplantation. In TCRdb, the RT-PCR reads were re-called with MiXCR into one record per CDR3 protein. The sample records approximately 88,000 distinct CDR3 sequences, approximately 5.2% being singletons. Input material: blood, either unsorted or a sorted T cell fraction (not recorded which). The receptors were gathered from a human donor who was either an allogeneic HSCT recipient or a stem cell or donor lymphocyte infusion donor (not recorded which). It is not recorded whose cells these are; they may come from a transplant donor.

The CDR3 protein is CASNSTSFSGNTIYF. CDR3 coding DNA: TGTGCCAGCAACTCAACAAGTTTCTCTGGAAACACCATATATTTT. The chain recombines TRBV6-7 with TRBJ1-3; no clear D. TRBV6-7 is marked as an open reading frame, function uncertain. V lost 7 bases, J lost 0 bases, and 13 bases lay in between. CDR3 length: 15 amino acids.

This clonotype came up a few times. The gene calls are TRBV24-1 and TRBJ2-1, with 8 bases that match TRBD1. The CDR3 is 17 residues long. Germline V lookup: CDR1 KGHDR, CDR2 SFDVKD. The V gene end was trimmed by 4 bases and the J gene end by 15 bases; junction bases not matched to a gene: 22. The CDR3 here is CATSDRALGRGLPLLFF. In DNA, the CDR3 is TGTGCCACCAGTGACCGTGCCCTCGGCAGGGGGCTCCCCCTCCTGTTCTTC.

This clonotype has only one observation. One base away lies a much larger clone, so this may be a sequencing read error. The CDR3 spells CSAKPQPWAGDTGELFF. For the CDR3, the DNA is TGCAGTGCTAAACCCCAGCCTTGGGCGGGGGACACCGGGGAGCTGTTTTTT. V and J are TRBV20-1 and TRBJ2-2, with 7 bases identical to TRBD2. V lost 4 bases and J lost 3; bases outside the gene matches: 14. CDR3 length: 17 residues. Germline V gene data show CDR1 as DFQATT and CDR2 as SNEGSKA (reference sequence).

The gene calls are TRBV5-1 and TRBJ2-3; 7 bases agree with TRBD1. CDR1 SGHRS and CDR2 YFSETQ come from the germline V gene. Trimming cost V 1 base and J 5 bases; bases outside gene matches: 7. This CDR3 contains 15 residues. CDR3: CASSLLSGQLDTQYF. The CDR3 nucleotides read TGCGCCAGCAGCTTGTTATCGGGACAGTTAGATACGCAGTATTTT.

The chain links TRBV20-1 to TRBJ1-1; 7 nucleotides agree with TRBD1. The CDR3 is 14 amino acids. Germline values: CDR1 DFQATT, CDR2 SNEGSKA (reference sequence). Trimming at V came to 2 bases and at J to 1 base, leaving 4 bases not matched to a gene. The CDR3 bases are TGCAGTGCTAGAAGGGGACAGCGGAACACTGAAGCTTTCTTT. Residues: CSARRGQRNTEAFF.

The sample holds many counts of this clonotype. CDR3 DNA: TGCGCCAGCAGCTTGGAAGGTGAGCAGTTCTTC. Encoded protein: CASSLEGEQFF. This chain connects TRBV5-1 to TRBJ2-1; no reliable D call. With 0 bases removed from V and 9 bases from J, the gap between germline ends came to 4 bases. Germline V gene sequence: CDR1 SGHRS, CDR2 YFSETQ. The CDR3 has 11 amino acids. The whole variable domain, remainder taken from reference TRBV5-1 and TRBJ2-1, is KAGVTQTPRYLIKTRGQQVTLSCSPISGHRSVSWYQQTPGQGLQFLFEYFSETQRNKGNFPGRFSGRQFSNSRSEMNVSTLELGDSALYLCASSLEGEQFFGPGTRLTVL.

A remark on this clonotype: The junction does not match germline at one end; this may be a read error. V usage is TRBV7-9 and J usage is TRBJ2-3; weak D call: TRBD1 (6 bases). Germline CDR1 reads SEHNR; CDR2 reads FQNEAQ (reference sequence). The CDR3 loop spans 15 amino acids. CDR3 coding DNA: TGTGCCATCAGCCCGTGGGACACCAGCACAGATACGCAGTATTTT. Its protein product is CAISPWDTSTDTQYF.

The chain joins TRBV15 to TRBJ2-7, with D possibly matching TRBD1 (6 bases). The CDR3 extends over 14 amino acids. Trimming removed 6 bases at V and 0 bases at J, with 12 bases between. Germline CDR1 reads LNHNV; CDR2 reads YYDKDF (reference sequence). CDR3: CATSTDRPSYEQYF. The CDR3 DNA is TGTGCCACCAGTACGGACAGACCCTCCTACGAGCAGTACTTC.

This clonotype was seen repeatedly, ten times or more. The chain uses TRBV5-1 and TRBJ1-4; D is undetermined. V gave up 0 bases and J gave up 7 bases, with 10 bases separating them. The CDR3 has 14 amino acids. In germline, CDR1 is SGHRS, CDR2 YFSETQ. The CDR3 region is CASSLVSGTEKLFF. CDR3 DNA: TGCGCCAGCAGCTTGGTTTCAGGTACTGAAAAACTGTTTTTT.

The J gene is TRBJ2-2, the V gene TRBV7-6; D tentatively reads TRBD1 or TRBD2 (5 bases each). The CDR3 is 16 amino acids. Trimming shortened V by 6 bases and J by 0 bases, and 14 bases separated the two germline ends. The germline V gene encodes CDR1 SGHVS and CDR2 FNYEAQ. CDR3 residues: CASRKEGRANTGELFF. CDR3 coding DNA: TGTGCCAGCAGAAAAGAGGGCAGGGCGAACACCGGGGAGCTGTTTTTT. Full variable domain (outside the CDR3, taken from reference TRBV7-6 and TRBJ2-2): GAGVSQSPRYKVTKRGQDVALRCDPISGHVSLYWYRQALGQGPEFLTYFNYEAQQDKSGLPNDRFSAERPEGSISTLTIQRTEQRDSAMYRCASRKEGRANTGELFFGEGSRLTVL.

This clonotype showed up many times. In nucleotides, the CDR3 is TGTGCCAGCAGCCCCCTCGAGGGTGGTCTAGGGCAAGAGACCCAGTACTTC. It encodes CASSPLEGGLGQETQYF. V and J are TRBV28 and TRBJ2-5, with a weak D call TRBD2 (5 bases). V lost 6 bases, J lost 2 bases, and 22 bases lay in between. CDR3 size: 17 residues. Germline assignment: CDR1 MDHEN and CDR2 SYDVKM.

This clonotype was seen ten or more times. The CDR3 sequence is CSARTGGYGYTF. For the CDR3, the DNA is TGCAGTGCTAGGACAGGGGGCTATGGCTACACCTTC. V is TRBV20-1 and J is TRBJ1-2, with 9 bases fitting TRBD1. The CDR3 contains 12 residues. V trimming: 3 bases; J trimming: 4 bases; junction bases outside the gene matches: 0. From germline, CDR1 is DFQATT and CDR2 SNEGSKA (reference sequence).

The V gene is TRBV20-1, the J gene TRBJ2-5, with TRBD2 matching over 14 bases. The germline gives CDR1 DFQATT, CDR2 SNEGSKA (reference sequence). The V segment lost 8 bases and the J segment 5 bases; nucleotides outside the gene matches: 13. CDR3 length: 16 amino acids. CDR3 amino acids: CSLLGTSGSSRETQYF. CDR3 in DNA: TGCAGTCTCCTCGGGACTAGCGGGAGTAGTAGGGAGACCCAGTACTTC.

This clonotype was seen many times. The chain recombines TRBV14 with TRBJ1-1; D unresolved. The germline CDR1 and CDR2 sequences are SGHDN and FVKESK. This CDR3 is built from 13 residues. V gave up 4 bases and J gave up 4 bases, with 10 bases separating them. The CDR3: CASSRTPGTEAFF. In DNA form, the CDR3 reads TGTGCCAGCAGCCGGACTCCAGGCACTGAAGCTTTCTTT. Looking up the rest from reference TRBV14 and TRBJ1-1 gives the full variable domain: EAGVTQFPSHSVIEKGQTVTLRCDPISGHDNLYWYRRVMGKEIKFLLHFVKESKQDESGMPNNRFLAERTGGTYSTLKVQPAELEDSGVYFCASSRTPGTEAFFGQGTRLTVV.

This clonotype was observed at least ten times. The CDR3 nucleotides are TGCGCCAGCAGTGCCGGGGGCTCCTACAATGAGCAGTTCTTC. It yields the protein CASSAGGSYNEQFF. The chain is built from TRBV10-1 and TRBJ2-1; D may be TRBD2 (6 bases). The CDR3 runs 14 residues. Germline CDR1 reads WNHNN; CDR2 reads SYGVQD (reference sequence). Trimming took off 4 bases at V and 0 bases at J, with 7 bases between the two ends.

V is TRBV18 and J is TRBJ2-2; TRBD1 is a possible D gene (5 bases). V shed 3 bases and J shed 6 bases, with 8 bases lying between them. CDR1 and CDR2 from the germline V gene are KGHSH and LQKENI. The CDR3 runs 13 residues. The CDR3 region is CASSPPGSGELFF. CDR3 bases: TGTGCCAGCTCACCCCCAGGGTCCGGGGAGCTGTTTTTT.

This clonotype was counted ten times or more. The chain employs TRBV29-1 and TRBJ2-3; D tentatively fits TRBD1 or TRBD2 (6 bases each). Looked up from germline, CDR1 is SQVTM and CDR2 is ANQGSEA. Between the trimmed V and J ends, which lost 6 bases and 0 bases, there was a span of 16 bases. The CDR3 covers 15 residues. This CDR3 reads CSVRGLAESTDTQYF. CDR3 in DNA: TGCAGCGTCAGGGGTTTAGCGGAAAGCACAGATACGCAGTATTTT.